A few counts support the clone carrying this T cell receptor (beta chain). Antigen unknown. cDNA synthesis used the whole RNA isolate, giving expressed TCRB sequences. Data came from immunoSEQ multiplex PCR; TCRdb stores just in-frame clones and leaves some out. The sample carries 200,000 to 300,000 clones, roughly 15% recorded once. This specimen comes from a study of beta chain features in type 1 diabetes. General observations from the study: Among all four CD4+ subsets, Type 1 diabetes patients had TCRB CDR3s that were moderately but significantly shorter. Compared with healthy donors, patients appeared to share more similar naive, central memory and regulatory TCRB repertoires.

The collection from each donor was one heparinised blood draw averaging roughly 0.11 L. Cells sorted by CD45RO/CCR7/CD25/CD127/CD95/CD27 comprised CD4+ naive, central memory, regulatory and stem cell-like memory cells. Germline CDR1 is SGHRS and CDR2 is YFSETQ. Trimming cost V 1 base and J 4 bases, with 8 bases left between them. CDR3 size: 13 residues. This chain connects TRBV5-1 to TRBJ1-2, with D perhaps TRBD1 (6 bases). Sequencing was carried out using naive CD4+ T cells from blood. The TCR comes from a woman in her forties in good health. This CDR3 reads CASSLPGAYGYTF. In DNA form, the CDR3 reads TGCGCCAGCAGCTTGCCAGGGGCCTATGGCTACACCTTC.